The clone carrying this TCR beta chain was found once. As yet, its antigen is unknown. The record originates from a study of OX40 agonist ivuxolimab in advanced cancers. Whole-study context: Every 2 weeks, patients got intravenous ivuxolimab at one of six dose levels (0.01-10 mg/kg). Patients with prior anti-PD-1, anti-PD-L1 or anti-CTLA-4 therapy were eligible; 40% had some. Study-wide results and limits: The average count of expanded clones was higher among CD8+ T cells than among CD4+.

Sequencing used immunoSEQ multiplex PCR; TCRdb keeps in-frame clones, though not all of them. The sample holds more than 50,000 clones; 70% to 90% are singletons and the top ten take roughly 4.5%. With 3 bases removed from V and 9 bases from J, the gap between germline ends came to 9 bases. From germline, CDR1 is MGHDK and CDR2 SYGVNS. The CDR3 totals 12 residues. The sequence was collected from an adult with an advanced solid tumor such as melanoma, head and neck, liver or kidney cancer. Sequencing used CD4+ or CD8+ T cells sorted from blood, obtained in a trial of the OX40 agonist ivuxolimab. The chain couples TRBV25-1 to TRBJ2-1, with D perhaps matching TRBD2 (5 bases). In DNA, the CDR3 is TGTGCCAGCAGTGAGGGTCGGGGTGAGCAGTTCTTC. Amino acids: CASSEGRGEQFF.